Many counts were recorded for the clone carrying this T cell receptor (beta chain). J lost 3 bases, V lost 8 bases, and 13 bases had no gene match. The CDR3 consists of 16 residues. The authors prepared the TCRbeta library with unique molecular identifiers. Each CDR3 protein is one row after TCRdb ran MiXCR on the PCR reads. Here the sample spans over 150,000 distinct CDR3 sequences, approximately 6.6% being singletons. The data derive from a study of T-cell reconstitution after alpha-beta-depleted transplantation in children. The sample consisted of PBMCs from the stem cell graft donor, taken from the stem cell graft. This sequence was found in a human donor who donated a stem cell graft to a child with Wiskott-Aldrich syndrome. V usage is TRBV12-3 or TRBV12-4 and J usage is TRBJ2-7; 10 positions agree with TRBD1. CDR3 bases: TGTGCCAGCTCCCGATGGCGATGGGACAGGGGCTACGAGCAGTACTTC. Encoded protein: CASSRWRWDRGYEQYF.